Only one count was recorded for the clone carrying this T cell receptor beta chain. Its matching antigen is unknown. These data come from a study of shared clonotypes between healthy human individuals. Study-level points and caveats: Naive CD4 clonotypes were shared across a handful of donors at around 5.4%.

This table comes from immunoSEQ multiplex PCR, and its TCRdb copy is limited to in-frame clones, with some not included. The data hold about 1 million clones, with around 76% observed a single time. Sequenced: memory CD4+ T cells sorted from blood. Sample subset: CD45RA-negative fraction. This sequence originates from a man between 18 and 35 years old in good health.

This chain's CDR3 is CASSQGRNGGRTEAFF. The CDR3 region has the DNA TGCGCCAGCAGCCAAGGTAGAAACGGGGGGCGGACTGAAGCTTTCTTT. The chain links TRBV4-1 to TRBJ1-1; D perhaps matches TRBD1 (6 bases). With 1 base removed from V and 5 bases from J, the gap between germline ends came to 17 bases. The CDR3 loop spans 16 amino acids. CDR1 and CDR2 (germline): MGHRA, YSYEKL.